This T cell receptor beta chain was identified in a study of blood T cell repertoires in COVID-19 (TCRdb year 2020). In terms of the full investigation: The collaborator samples originated in the United States, Italy and Spain and spanned the acute and convalescent phases of COVID-19. The repertoires were made available in a free public database intended to serve as a resource for research on the immune response to SARS-CoV-2. The samples were drawn from the first 160 participants of the ongoing ImmuneRACE study and from some 1,300 subjects provided by 6 global collaborators. HLA class I and class II types, where available, came from metadata supplied by the sample provider rather than from assay-based typing. The material from the prospective study consisted of cDNA or gDNA derived from T cells, B-cell-depleted T cells, or PBMCs. Nearly every sample came with metadata listing a de-identified subject ID, COVID-19 status, age in years and sex. The dataset comprised deeply sampled blood TCRbeta repertoires from subjects exposed to, actively infected with, or recovered from COVID-19. Results the study describes overall, beyond this receptor: Clinical and demographic metadata were provided uncurated, with the amount varying by source and participant.

TCRbeta CDR3 regions were amplified from genomic DNA using the immunoSEQ Assay, a bias-controlled multiplex PCR. Per the source publication's procedure: Within the assay, amplification of reference gene primers was used to estimate how many nucleated cells each sample contained. Sequence reads were collapsed and filtered to measure the absolute abundance of every unique TCRbeta CDR3 rearrangement. For each sample, productive Simpson clonality was calculated by taking the square root of Simpson's diversity index across productive rearrangements. TCRdb obtained this table from immuneACCESS and retained in-frame rearrangements with V and J assigned. These tables miss some clones; where compared with another copy, unresolved V genes account for less than half of the shortfall, and the remainder is unexplained. V, J and clone size are those of that table, while D and trimming were read from the DNA. This sample has 35,000 to 50,000 clones in its table, and approximately 85% of those were observed once. The ten largest clones add up to about 4% of the sample.

This clone was picked up one time. Its antigen remains undetermined. No much larger clonotype is one base removed from it; base qualities were not supplied. Each collaborating institution followed its own protocols to collect whole blood in K2EDTA tubes. For TCRbeta analysis, collaborators shipped samples in one of three forms: frozen whole blood, isolated PBMCs, or DNA extracted from either of those sample types. Measured from the cysteine to the phenylalanine, the CDR3 is 16 residues long. Only CDR3 DNA is held: 48 bases, read in frame from base 1. CDR1 and CDR2 were assigned from the germline V gene as SGHAT and FQNNGV. The V end gives up 5 bases and the J end 6 bases, leaving 13 bases in the junction not matched to a gene.

The material sequenced was peripheral blood. This clonotype originated in a man aged 60 to 75 with acute or convalescent COVID-19. In this chain, TRBV11-2 is recombined with TRBJ2-3; 8 bases in the junction line up with TRBD2. The DNA reads TGTGCCAGCAGCCCAATCAACAGCGGGAGAATCGATACGCAGTATTTT. Its product reads: CASSPINSGRIDTQYF.